These 31 T cell receptor beta chains originate from one sample sequenced in a study of blood T cell repertoires in COVID-19. Clones were read by immunoSEQ multiplex PCR, and TCRdb kept only the in-frame ones, dropping some. The sample yields 70,000 or so clones, over 70% seen once. The sequenced sample was peripheral blood. The source is a man of 80 years or more with active or convalescent COVID-19.

The rearrangement uses TRBV4-3 and TRBJ1-4; D ambiguous. The CDR3 totals 14 residues. Germline V lookup: CDR1 LGHNA, CDR2 YSLEER. V gave up 3 bases and J gave up 4 bases, with 9 bases separating them. CDR3 region: CASSQLGLNEKLFF. The CDR3 DNA sequence: TGCGCCAGCAGCCAGCTCGGTCTTAATGAAAAACTGTTTTTT.

This clone has only a few counts. As DNA, the CDR3 is TGCGCCAGCAGCCTACCGCCGACAGTAAACACCGGGGAGCTGTTTTTT. Residues: CASSLPPTVNTGELFF. V usage is TRBV5-1 and J usage is TRBJ2-2, with D tentatively TRBD1 (5 bases). Trimming shortened V by 4 bases and J by 2 bases, and 15 bases separated the two germline ends. From germline, CDR1 is SGHRS and CDR2 YFSETQ. The length of the CDR3 is 16 residues. The complete variable domain, with remaining parts taken from reference TRBV5-1 and TRBJ2-2, reads KAGVTQTPRYLIKTRGQQVTLSCSPISGHRSVSWYQQTPGQGLQFLFEYFSETQRNKGNFPGRFSGRQFSNSRSEMNVSTLELGDSALYLCASSLPPTVNTGELFFGEGSRLTVL.

The CDR3 DNA reads as TGTGCCAGCTCCCGAGAGACCCAGTACTTC. Protein: CASSRETQYF. The genes are TRBV6-5 and TRBJ2-5; D not certain. Germline V lookup: CDR1 MNHEY, CDR2 SVGAGI. The CDR3 contains 10 residues. Trimming left V 8 bases short and J 4 bases short, with 5 bases between.

The V call is TRBV5-4, the J call TRBJ2-7; D may be TRBD1 (5 bases). The V and J ends lost 1 base and 2 bases respectively, with 10 bases between them. The V gene's germline CDR1 is SGHNT and CDR2 YYREEE (reference sequence). The CDR3 sequence is 14 residues long. In DNA form, the CDR3 reads TGTGCCAGCAGCTTGATCGGACACACCTACGAGCAGTACTTC. Encoded protein: CASSLIGHTYEQYF.

V is TRBV2 and J is TRBJ2-7; 7 bases agree with TRBD1. Per germline, CDR1 SNHLY and CDR2 FYNNEI. The CDR3 extends over 12 amino acids. J was trimmed by 5 bases and V by 7 bases; bases with no gene match: 5. The CDR3 region is CASTNRGHEQYF. The CDR3, as DNA: TGTGCCAGCACCAACAGGGGCCACGAGCAGTACTTC.

V usage is TRBV18 and J usage is TRBJ2-7, with TRBD1 matching over 9 bases. Germline-derived CDR1 and CDR2 are KGHSH and LQKENI. Trimming at V came to 3 bases and at J to 1 base, leaving 10 bases not matched to a gene. This CDR3 is 17 amino acids long. The CDR3 DNA reads as TGTGCCAGCTCACCGACGGGTCCGGGACAGGGATCCTACGAGCAGTACTTC. Translation: CASSPTGPGQGSYEQYF.

This clone was seen only once. V and J are TRBV9 and TRBJ2-1; maybe TRBD2 (5 bases). Germline V gene lookup returns CDR1 SGDLS and CDR2 YYNGEE. This CDR3 contains 15 residues. The V end lost 4 bases, the J end lost 5 bases, and 16 bases lay between the germline ends. The CDR3 DNA is TGTGCCAGCAGCCCCGGGGTAGCAGAAAACAATGAGCAGTTCTTC. It specifies CASSPGVAENNEQFF.

The CDR3 here is CASRDRQEMYGYTF. The CDR3 DNA is TGTGCCAGCAGAGATCGACAGGAGATGTATGGCTACACCTTC. The chain uses TRBV5-4 and TRBJ1-2, with D maybe TRBD1 (6 bases). Germline V CDR1 and CDR2: SGHNT, YYREEE (reference sequence). Between the trimmed V and J ends, which lost 5 bases and 5 bases, there was a span of 16 bases. The CDR3 loop spans 14 amino acids.

CDR3 sequence: CASSPNQGYEQYF. CDR3 coding DNA: TGTGCCAGCTCACCTAACCAGGGTTACGAGCAGTACTTC. The chain couples TRBV18 to TRBJ2-7; perhaps TRBD1 as D (5 bases). V shed 3 bases and J shed 4 bases, with 10 bases lying between them. The CDR3 runs 13 residues. Germline V CDR1 and CDR2: KGHSH, LQKENI.

This rearrangement joins TRBV7-2 to TRBJ2-1; 9 nucleotides agree with TRBD2. This CDR3 is 16 amino acids long. The V segment lost 1 base and the J segment 4 bases; nucleotides outside the gene matches: 5. CDR1 is SGHTA, CDR2 FQGNSA, per germline. The CDR3 spells CASSLEAGGSYNEQFF. CDR3 sequence (DNA): TGTGCCAGCAGCTTAGAAGCGGGAGGTTCATACAATGAGCAGTTCTTC. Supplemented by reference TRBV7-2 and TRBJ2-1, the full variable domain reads GAGVSQSPSNKVTEKGKDVELRCDPISGHTALYWYRQSLGQGLEFLIYFQGNSAPDKSGLPSDRFSAERTGGSVSTLTIQRTQQEDSAVYLCASSLEAGGSYNEQFFGPGTRLTVL.

The genes are TRBV5-4 and TRBJ2-1, with TRBD1 as a possible D gene (5 bases). V shed 1 base and J shed 0 bases, with 8 bases lying between them. Germline V lookup: CDR1 SGHNT, CDR2 YYREEE (reference sequence). The CDR3 sequence is 15 residues long. The CDR3: CASSLQGSSYNEQFF. The CDR3 nucleotides are TGTGCCAGCAGCTTGCAGGGCAGCTCCTACAATGAGCAGTTCTTC.

The chain employs TRBV6-5 and TRBJ1-6; 10 positions match TRBD1. Germline trimming cut 6 bases from V and 7 bases from J; bases unmatched to any gene: 6. The CDR3 consists of 15 residues. The V gene's germline CDR1 is MNHEY and CDR2 SVGAGI. The chain's CDR3 is CASRGRTGGNSPLHF. In nucleotides, the CDR3 is TGTGCCAGCAGGGGACGGACAGGGGGGAATTCACCCCTCCACTTT.

This clone occurred once. CDR3 nucleotide sequence: TGTGCCAGCAGTACTTCTGGAGATACGCAGTATTTT. This translates into CASSTSGDTQYF. This chain links TRBV6-4 with TRBJ2-3; no reliable D call. Germline-derived CDR1 and CDR2 are MRHNA and SNTAGT. The CDR3 has 12 residues. V dropped 5 bases and J dropped 5 bases, with 8 bases sitting between them.

The chain is built from TRBV6-2 or TRBV6-3 and TRBJ2-7; TRBD2 agrees at 11 bases. J gave up 3 bases and V 5 bases, and 6 bases lay outside the gene matches. Germline V CDR1 and CDR2: MNHEY, SVGEGT. The CDR3 spans 15 residues. CDR3: CASSDGLAGDYEQYF. CDR3 nucleotide sequence: TGTGCCAGCAGTGACGGACTAGCGGGCGACTACGAGCAGTACTTC.

The gene calls are TRBV3-1 (or the pseudogene TRBV3-2) and TRBJ1-1; 7 nucleotides agree with TRBD1. V was clipped by 0 bases and J by 10 bases; unmatched bases: 8. Germline V gives CDR1 LGHDT, CDR2 YNNKEL (reference sequence). CDR3 length equals 14 residues. Here the CDR3 reads CASSQDHKTGAAFF. The DNA for the CDR3 is TGTGCCAGCAGCCAAGACCATAAAACAGGGGCAGCTTTCTTT.

This clone was observed a few times. The genes are TRBV19 and TRBJ1-5; no reliable D call. CDR3 length: 15 residues. V shed 2 bases and J shed 3 bases, with 11 bases lying between them. Germline V gives CDR1 LNHDA, CDR2 SQIVND (reference sequence). The CDR3 sequence: CASSISRLNNQPQHF. The DNA for the CDR3 is TGTGCCAGTAGTATAAGCAGGCTTAACAATCAGCCCCAGCATTTT.

The CDR3 sequence: CSALTGANTGELFF. In DNA, the CDR3 is TGCAGCGCCCTCACCGGGGCGAACACCGGGGAGCTGTTTTTT. The chain is built from TRBV29-1 and TRBJ2-2, with a weak D call TRBD2 (5 bases). There are 14 residues in the CDR3. The V gene lost 7 bases and the J gene lost 0 bases, with 12 bases spanning the gap. Germline CDR1 SQVTM, CDR2 ANQGSEA.

In DNA, the CDR3 is TGTGCCAGCAGCTCCAGGTACAATGAGCAGTTCTTC. Translation: CASSSRYNEQFF. The chain couples TRBV7-9 to TRBJ2-1; no clear D gene. Germline assignment: CDR1 SEHNR and CDR2 FQNEAQ (reference sequence). Trimming took 4 bases from V and 4 from J, leaving 5 bases between them. The CDR3 covers 12 residues. Drawing the rest from reference TRBV7-9 and TRBJ2-1, the complete variable domain is DTGVSQNPRHKITKRGQNVTFRCDPISEHNRLYWYRQTLGQGPEFLTYFQNEAQLEKSRLLSDRFSAERPKGSFSTLEIQRTEQGDSAMYLCASSSRYNEQFFGPGTRLTVL.

The chain employs TRBV30 and TRBJ1-3, with 10 bases identical to TRBD1. The length of the CDR3 is 17 residues. CDR1 is GTSNPN and CDR2 is SVGIG in the germline V gene (reference sequence). The trim removed 2 bases at V and 3 bases at J, leaving 10 bases unmatched. The CDR3 is CAWSLGQGKRSGNTIYF. The CDR3 nucleotides read TGTGCCTGGAGTTTGGGACAGGGGAAACGAAGTGGAAACACCATATATTTT.

This clone has only a few counts. This chain connects TRBV27 to TRBJ2-7; maybe TRBD1 (6 bases). V was trimmed by 6 bases and J by 0 bases, leaving 12 bases between them. CDR1 and CDR2 (germline): MNHEY, SMNVEV (reference sequence). This CDR3 has 14 amino acids. CDR3 in amino acids: CASRVRDNSYEQYF. The CDR3 DNA follows: TGTGCCAGCAGGGTCCGGGACAACTCCTACGAGCAGTACTTC.

The chain employs TRBV7-9 and TRBJ1-1; possible D gene TRBD1, 6 bases. Trimming stripped 4 bases from V and 3 bases from J, with 9 bases between. CDR1 is SEHNR and CDR2 is FQNEAQ in the germline V gene (reference sequence). This CDR3 comprises 13 residues. The CDR3 spells CASSYRDYTEAFF. The CDR3 nucleotides read TGTGCCAGCAGCTACAGGGATTACACTGAAGCTTTCTTT. The whole variable domain, filled in from reference TRBV7-9 and TRBJ1-1, reads DTGVSQNPRHKITKRGQNVTFRCDPISEHNRLYWYRQTLGQGPEFLTYFQNEAQLEKSRLLSDRFSAERPKGSFSTLEIQRTEQGDSAMYLCASSYRDYTEAFFGQGTRLTVV.

The chain links TRBV7-2 to TRBJ2-2; TRBD2 matches at 8 bases. CDR1 SGHTA and CDR2 FQGNSA come from the germline V gene. Losses at the gene ends were 2 bases for V and 5 bases for J; bases not matched to a gene: 7. The CDR3 runs to 16 residues. As DNA, the CDR3 is TGTGCCAGCAGCTTATCTCTCGCGGGAGGAACCGGGGAGCTGTTTTTT. Protein sequence: CASSLSLAGGTGELFF.

The chain is built from TRBV19 and TRBJ2-3; D is unclear. The CDR3 spans 14 residues. V lost 4 bases to trimming and J lost 2 bases, with 10 bases between them. The germline V gene encodes CDR1 LNHDA and CDR2 SQIVND (reference sequence). In nucleotides, the CDR3 is TGTGCCAGTAGTAACTCAGGAAACACAGATACGCAGTATTTT. As protein: CASSNSGNTDTQYF.

The DNA for the CDR3 is TGCGCCAGCAGTGATTTCTCGGAGCGGGGGGCCCTCTCCTACGAGCAGTACTTC. Amino acid sequence: CASSDFSERGALSYEQYF. The rearrangement joins TRBV10-2 to TRBJ2-7; TRBD2 matches at 9 bases. Trimming removed 3 bases from V and 0 bases from J; junction bases left unmatched: 12. The V gene's germline CDR1 is WSHSY and CDR2 SAAADI. This CDR3 has 18 amino acids.

The CDR3 nucleotides are TGCGCCAGCAGGTCCGGGACTGAGAACACTGAAGCTTTCTTT. It yields the protein CASRSGTENTEAFF. The chain combines TRBV5-1 with TRBJ1-1; possibly TRBD1 for D (5 bases). CDR1 and CDR2 from the germline V gene are SGHRS and YFSETQ. The V and J ends lost 5 bases and 1 base respectively, with 12 bases between them. The CDR3 loop spans 14 amino acids.

This clone was recorded only once. The rearrangement uses TRBV19 and TRBJ1-5; D perhaps matches TRBD1 (5 bases). The CDR3 runs 15 residues. Trimming cost V 5 bases and J 0 bases, with 11 bases left between them. Germline V gene sequence: CDR1 LNHDA, CDR2 SQIVND (reference sequence). CDR3 in DNA: TGTGCCAGTAGTCCGGGGGGGTATAGCAATCAGCCCCAGCATTTT. It specifies CASSPGGYSNQPQHF.

This chain links TRBV9 with TRBJ2-7; D may be TRBD1 (5 bases). Between the trimmed V and J ends, which lost 1 base and 0 bases, there was a span of 17 bases. Per the germline V gene, CDR1 is SGDLS and CDR2 is YYNGEE. This CDR3 has 17 amino acids. This CDR3 reads CASSVIGSGFGSYEQYF. The CDR3 DNA follows: TGTGCCAGCAGCGTAATCGGGTCAGGGTTTGGCTCCTACGAGCAGTACTTC. The full variable domain, its missing parts supplied by reference TRBV9 and TRBJ2-7, is DSGVTQTPKHLITATGQRVTLRCSPRSGDLSVYWYQQSLDQGLQFLIQYYNGEERAKGNILERFSAQQFPDLHSELNLSSLELGDSALYFCASSVIGSGFGSYEQYFGPGTRLTVT.

CDR3 sequence: CASRLGGSDGYTF. CDR3 nucleotide sequence: TGTGCCAGCAGGTTGGGGGGAAGTGATGGCTACACCTTC. V is TRBV2 and J is TRBJ1-2, with a possible D match to TRBD1 (5 bases). CDR3 length: 13 amino acids. V was shortened by 6 bases and J by 6 bases, with 14 bases between the two germline ends. CDR1 and CDR2 (germline): SNHLY, FYNNEI.

The gene calls are TRBV30 and TRBJ2-2; 14 bases map to TRBD2. Germline CDR1 is GTSNPN and CDR2 is SVGIG (reference sequence). This CDR3 is built from 18 residues. J lost 5 bases, V lost 1 base, and 9 bases had no gene match. This chain's CDR3 is CAWSGGLAGDSWTGELFF. Written as DNA, the CDR3 is TGTGCCTGGAGTGGGGGACTAGCGGGAGACTCGTGGACCGGGGAGCTGTTTTTT.

The chain links TRBV10-3 to TRBJ1-2; TRBD1 agrees at 8 bases. Germline lookup yields CDR1 ENHRY and CDR2 SYGVKD. The V gene end was trimmed by 2 bases and the J gene end by 4 bases; junction bases not matched to a gene: 6. This CDR3 is 15 amino acids long. For the CDR3, the DNA is TGTGCCATCAGTGAGAGGGGGGGACAGGTCTATGGCTACACCTTC. The encoded protein is CAISERGGQVYGYTF.

The chain employs TRBV24-1 and TRBJ2-1, with 8 bases matching TRBD1. The CDR3 covers 15 residues. The ends lost 5 bases at V and 6 bases at J; junction bases unmatched: 8. The germline CDR1 and CDR2 sequences are KGHDR and SFDVKD. CDR3 sequence (DNA): TGTGCCACCAGTGTGGGCGGGACAGGTGGCAATGAGCAGTTCTTC. Translation: CATSVGGTGGNEQFF.